The T cell receptor (beta chain) described here comes from a study of cytotoxic CD8 clonotypes in ibrutinib-treated CLL. Study at large: Within the patient group, eleven to twelve were relapsed/refractory and roughly 14 treatment-naive, and around 17 were IGHV unmutated. Responses: approximately 25 partial, 2 complete; after median 68 months, approximately 14 stayed remitted, around twelve progressed. Study-wide results and caveats: Public clonotypes, found uncommonly, either contracted or stayed stable on treatment.

In the case of this clone: Its antigen is currently unknown.

CDR1 and CDR2 (germline): LGHNT, FRNRAP. The V end lost 1 base, the J end lost 4 bases, and 5 bases lay between the germline ends. This CDR3 is 13 amino acids long. Profiling relied on immunoSEQ multiplex PCR, and the TCRdb table lists in-frame clones only, not all of them. The data contain some 200,000 clones, 79% of them singletons. The chain combines TRBV12-5 with TRBJ1-3; D uncertain. The receptor's source is a human donor with chronic lymphocytic leukemia. The sample consisted of PBMCs, taken after 12 months of ibrutinib treatment. CDR3 amino acids: CASGLGAGNTIYF. In nucleotides, the CDR3 is TGTGCTAGTGGTTTGGGAGCAGGAAACACCATATATTTT.